The 32 T cell receptor beta chains presented below share a single source sample, sequenced in a study of response to subunit inactivated influenza vaccine. TCRdb reprocessed the RT-PCR reads via MiXCR and lists one record per CDR3 protein. The sample lists 450,000 to 600,000 distinct CDR3 sequences, 6% to 9% seen once, with approximately 12% in the top ten. This material consisted of PBMCs from blood, taken less than 30 months after vaccination. The receptors shown here come from a man aged 45-69 years who received an inactivated influenza vaccine.

There are a few counts of this clonotype. V is TRBV27 and J is TRBJ1-5; 8 bases fit TRBD1. The CDR3 extends over 15 amino acids. The germline gives CDR1 MNHEY, CDR2 SMNVEV (reference sequence). V lost 5 bases and J lost 7; bases outside the gene matches: 10. The CDR3, as DNA: TGTGCCAGCAGTGGACACGGGACAGGAGAACAGCCCCAGCATTTT. The encoded protein is CASSGHGTGEQPQHF.

About this clonotype: A much larger clone sits a single nucleotide away, making a read error possible. This rearrangement joins TRBV12-3 or TRBV12-4 to TRBJ1-4, with unresolved D. V shed 4 bases and J shed 10 bases, with 19 bases lying between them. The CDR3 is 15 residues long. The CDR3, as DNA: TGTGCCAGCAGTTCTCAGAGGGCCGCGTTGGGAAAACTGTTTTTT. It encodes CASSSQRAALGKLFF.

The chain joins TRBV6-1 to TRBJ2-7, with a possible D match to TRBD2 (7 bases). The V end lost 6 bases, the J end lost 7 bases, and 19 bases lay between the germline ends. Germline assignment: CDR1 MNHNS and CDR2 SASEGT. The CDR3 contains 14 residues. In nucleotides, the CDR3 is TGTGCCAGCAGCGCGGGGGCGACTGGTCAAGAGCAGTACTTC. It encodes CASSAGATGQEQYF.

V is TRBV7-2 and J is TRBJ1-1, with 7 nucleotides matching TRBD1. CDR1 is SGHTA and CDR2 is FQGNSA in the germline V gene. The CDR3 length is 14 residues. V dropped 4 bases and J dropped 5; count of bases not matched to a gene: 7. The CDR3 nucleotides are TGTGCCAGCAGCTACGACAGGGTTGTTACTGAAGCTTTCTTT. As protein: CASSYDRVVTEAFF.

This clonotype was recorded many times. The chain links TRBV3-1 to TRBJ2-1; TRBD1 aligns across 9 bases. Germline V gene data show CDR1 as LGHDT and CDR2 as YNNKEL (reference sequence). J was trimmed by 8 bases and V by 5 bases; bases with no gene match: 7. The length of the CDR3 is 14 residues. The CDR3 sequence is CASSSRTGVDEQFF. For the CDR3, the DNA is TGTGCCAGCAGCTCTCGGACAGGGGTCGATGAGCAGTTCTTC.

This clonotype was counted a few times. The gene calls are TRBV20-1 and TRBJ2-7, with D unclear. CDR3 length equals 12 residues. CDR1 is DFQATT and CDR2 is SNEGSKA in the germline V gene (reference sequence). CDR3 region: CSVGRPLYEQYF. The CDR3 DNA reads TGCAGCGTCGGTCGTCCACTGTACGAGCAGTACTTC.

The chain couples TRBV20-1 to TRBJ2-7; the match to TRBD2 covers 8 bases. The V segment lost 6 bases and the J segment 0 bases; nucleotides outside the gene matches: 10. Per the germline V gene, CDR1 is DFQATT and CDR2 is SNEGSKA (reference sequence). The CDR3 runs 15 residues. The CDR3 region is CSATSTSGLSYEQYF. CDR3 DNA: TGCAGTGCCACCTCCACTAGCGGCCTCTCCTACGAGCAGTACTTC.

At least ten counts were recorded for this clonotype. The chain links TRBV5-1 to TRBJ2-1; 7 nucleotides agree with TRBD1. The V gene's germline CDR1 is SGHRS and CDR2 YFSETQ. CDR3 length: 14 residues. The ends lost 4 bases at V and 4 bases at J; junction bases unmatched: 5. The DNA of the CDR3 is TGCGCCAGCAGCGTAGGGGGCGAATACAATGAGCAGTTCTTC. Encoded protein: CASSVGGEYNEQFF.

This clonotype occurred a few times. The CDR3 sequence: CASSHAGASEQYF. The DNA for the CDR3 is TGTGCCAGCAGCCATGCGGGAGCGAGCGAGCAGTACTTC. This chain links TRBV14 with TRBJ2-7, with TRBD2 matching 7 bases. CDR1 is SGHDN, CDR2 FVKESK, per germline. The CDR3 is 13 amino acids. V was clipped by 3 bases and J by 6 bases; unmatched bases: 5. The whole variable domain, remainder taken from reference TRBV14 and TRBJ2-7, is EAGVTQFPSHSVIEKGQTVTLRCDPISGHDNLYWYRRVMGKEIKFLLHFVKESKQDESGMPNNRFLAERTGGTYSTLKVQPAELEDSGVYFCASSHAGASEQYFGPGTRLTVT.

This clonotype has a handful of counts. The rearrangement uses TRBV7-2 and TRBJ2-5; D is undetermined. The germline CDR1 and CDR2 sequences are SGHTA and FQGNSA. Trimming cost V 3 bases and J 4 bases, with 9 bases left between them. This CDR3 comprises 13 residues. CDR3 sequence (DNA): TGTGCCAGCAGCTTGTTGGGTACAGAGACCCAGTACTTC. Residues: CASSLLGTETQYF.

This clonotype showed up many times. The V call is TRBV2, the J call TRBJ1-4; 9 bases agree with TRBD1. There are 18 residues in the CDR3. With 5 bases clipped from V and 9 bases from J, the junction kept 19 bases outside the gene matches. Per germline, CDR1 SNHLY and CDR2 FYNNEI. The CDR3 spells CASSHNRDRAPTGKKLFF. CDR3 sequence (DNA): TGTGCCAGCAGTCACAACCGGGACAGGGCACCGACCGGGAAAAAACTGTTTTTT.

The chain uses TRBV12-3 or TRBV12-4 and TRBJ1-5; 9 bases fit TRBD1. The junction had 6 bases not matched to a gene; V was cut back by 5 bases and J by 7 bases. CDR3 length: 14 amino acids. The CDR3 nucleotides read TGTGCCAGCAGTCTAGGACAGGGGACCCAGCCCCAGCATTTT. Its protein is CASSLGQGTQPQHF.

V gene TRBV7-9 combines with J gene TRBJ2-1; 9 bases map to TRBD1. Germline V CDR1 and CDR2: SEHNR, FQNEAQ (reference sequence). CDR3 length equals 15 residues. The junction had 5 bases not matched to a gene; V was cut back by 5 bases and J by 3 bases. CDR3 region: CASSPDRGYYNEQFF. The DNA for the CDR3 is TGTGCCAGCAGCCCGGACAGGGGATACTACAATGAGCAGTTCTTC.

This chain links TRBV14 with TRBJ2-1, with 7 bases lining up with TRBD1. Germline V gives CDR1 SGHDN, CDR2 FVKESK. This CDR3 spans 15 amino acids. Germline trimming cut 3 bases from V and 6 bases from J; bases unmatched to any gene: 8. Here the CDR3 reads CASSHNRGSVNEQFF. The CDR3 DNA sequence: TGTGCCAGCAGCCATAACAGGGGCAGTGTCAATGAGCAGTTCTTC.

This clonotype has a count of ten or more. The chain employs TRBV20-1 and TRBJ2-1; either TRBD1 or TRBD2 may supply D (5 bases each). This CDR3 is 15 amino acids long. V lost 5 bases and J 4 bases, leaving 18 bases between the germline ends. CDR1 and CDR2 from the germline V gene are DFQATT and SNEGSKA (reference sequence). The CDR3 loop reads CSAPSGLAAYNEQFF. In DNA form, the CDR3 reads TGCAGTGCTCCTTCGGGGCTAGCCGCATACAATGAGCAGTTCTTC.

The V call is TRBV6-2 or TRBV6-3, the J call TRBJ2-1; 9 nucleotides agree with TRBD2. Trimming at V came to 0 bases and at J to 9 bases, leaving 6 bases not matched to a gene. This CDR3 has 15 amino acids. Germline V CDR1 and CDR2: MNHEY, SVGEGT. This CDR3 is CASSYSVAGVGEQFF. DNA for the CDR3: TGTGCCAGCAGTTACTCGGTAGCGGGAGTCGGTGAGCAGTTCTTC.

J is TRBJ2-4 and V is TRBV14; tentatively, D is TRBD1 (6 bases). V lost 1 base, J lost 11 bases, and 18 bases lay in between. The CDR3 has 15 residues. In germline, CDR1 is SGHDN, CDR2 FVKESK. The CDR3 here is CASSQARGKSAVQYF. Written as DNA, the CDR3 is TGTGCCAGCAGCCAAGCCAGGGGCAAATCGGCCGTTCAGTACTTC.

The rearrangement joins TRBV10-3 to TRBJ2-1; perhaps TRBD2 as D (6 bases). Germline CDR1 is ENHRY and CDR2 is SYGVKD. V was trimmed by 2 bases and J by 4 bases, leaving 18 bases between them. The CDR3 has 17 residues. CDR3 bases: TGTGCCATCAGTGAGCCATTAGGGAGCGGGCCGTACAATGAGCAGTTCTTC. Its translation: CAISEPLGSGPYNEQFF.

This clonotype occurred a few times. This chain connects TRBV12-3 or TRBV12-4 to TRBJ2-3; 10 bases agree with TRBD2. The CDR3 length is 15 residues. The junction had 5 bases not matched to a gene; V was cut back by 6 bases and J by 2 bases. The CDR3 reads CASRPSGGHTDTQYF. The CDR3 nucleotides are TGTGCCAGCAGGCCTAGCGGGGGCCACACAGATACGCAGTATTTT.

On this clonotype: A much bigger clone sits one base away, suggesting this may be a read error. The CDR3 does not close with the conserved phenylalanine or tryptophan, likely indicating a read error. The V call is TRBV12-3 or TRBV12-4, the J call TRBJ2-7; D assignment may be TRBD1 or TRBD2 (5 bases each). CDR3 length: 13 amino acids. The V gene lost 10 bases and the J gene lost 5 bases, with 18 bases spanning the gap. The CDR3 loop is CATKESGPNEQYS. As DNA, the CDR3 is TGTGCCACGAAAGAATCGGGGCCGAACGAGCAGTACTCC.

The sample holds a few counts of this clonotype. V usage is TRBV19 and J usage is TRBJ2-5; 7 bases align to TRBD2. Losses at the gene ends were 0 bases for V and 7 bases for J; bases not matched to a gene: 11. The CDR3 runs to 16 residues. CDR1 and CDR2 (germline): LNHDA, SQIVND (reference sequence). The CDR3 loop is CASSIDWRERSGTQYF. Here the CDR3 DNA reads TGTGCCAGTAGTATAGATTGGCGGGAGCGTTCCGGGACCCAGTACTTC.

Ten or more counts support this clonotype. The V gene is TRBV27, the J gene TRBJ1-1; no clear D gene. This CDR3 has 13 residues. CDR1 and CDR2 (germline): MNHEY, SMNVEV (reference sequence). The V end was cut by 5 bases, the J end by 3 bases, with 10 bases between. Here the CDR3 reads CASSPSVDTEAFF. CDR3 sequence (DNA): TGTGCCAGCAGTCCGTCGGTCGACACTGAAGCTTTCTTT.

This clonotype was counted ten times or more. The chain uses TRBV5-1 and TRBJ2-2, with a weak D call TRBD2 (6 bases). Trimming pared 2 bases from V and 2 bases from J, leaving 13 bases between. The CDR3 covers 16 residues. CDR1 SGHRS and CDR2 YFSETQ come from the germline V gene. Here the CDR3 reads CASSLLANLNTGELFF. As DNA, the CDR3 is TGCGCCAGCAGCTTACTAGCTAACTTAAACACCGGGGAGCTGTTTTTT.

At least ten counts were recorded for this clonotype. J is TRBJ2-1 and V is TRBV12-3 or TRBV12-4; D gene ambiguous. V was clipped by 6 bases and J by 4 bases, with 10 bases between them. CDR3 length: 13 residues. The CDR3 nucleotides read TGTGCCAGCAGCCCATCCCTGTACAATGAGCAGTTCTTC. Encoded protein: CASSPSLYNEQFF.

There are many counts of this clonotype. The rearrangement uses TRBV5-1 and TRBJ2-1, with D possibly being TRBD2 (6 bases). The CDR3 is made up of 14 amino acids. V gave up 2 bases and J gave up 6 bases, with 12 bases separating them. Germline values: CDR1 SGHRS, CDR2 YFSETQ. The CDR3 loop reads CASSLRRGSNEQFF. CDR3 nucleotides: TGCGCCAGCAGCTTACGCCGGGGGAGCAATGAGCAGTTCTTC.

In this sample, this clonotype turned up a few times. The chain links TRBV12-3 or TRBV12-4 to TRBJ2-5; weak D call: TRBD2 (7 bases). This CDR3 comprises 15 residues. Trimming removed 2 bases from V and 2 bases from J, with 12 bases in between. Written as DNA, the CDR3 is TGTGCCAGCAGTTTATGGGAGGGGGTACAAGAGACCCAGTACTTC. Translating it yields CASSLWEGVQETQYF.

There are many counts of this clonotype. This chain connects TRBV4-3 to TRBJ2-1; TRBD2 matches 7 bases. The CDR3 has 16 residues. J was trimmed by 1 base and V by 0 bases; bases with no gene match: 3. Germline V CDR1 and CDR2: LGHNA, YSLEER. The CDR3 DNA is TGCGCCAGCAGCCAAGATGGGGGGGTTTCCTACAATGAGCAGTTCTTC. Its protein is CASSQDGGVSYNEQFF.

This clonotype appeared a few times. The chain uses TRBV25-1 and TRBJ2-7; D may be TRBD1 or TRBD2 (5 bases each). V was trimmed by 8 bases and J by 6 bases, leaving 14 bases between them. The V gene's germline CDR1 is MGHDK and CDR2 SYGVNS. The CDR3 contains 12 residues. The chain's CDR3 is CASGGLGREQYF. CDR3 in DNA: TGTGCCAGCGGGGGATTGGGTCGCGAGCAGTACTTC.

V usage is TRBV4-3 and J usage is TRBJ1-2; D call uncertain. The germline CDR1 and CDR2 sequences are LGHNA and YSLEER. CDR3 length: 16 residues. V lost 4 bases, J lost 6 bases, and 21 bases lay in between. The CDR3 DNA sequence: TGCGCCAGCAGCCGATTAAACAGCGATCCTGACGATGGCTACACCTTC. This encodes CASSRLNSDPDDGYTF.

The chain links TRBV18 to TRBJ2-4, with a tentative D call TRBD2 (5 bases). Germline loops: CDR1 KGHSH, CDR2 LQKENI. This CDR3 contains 14 residues. V was clipped by 3 bases and J by 6 bases, with 12 bases between them. The CDR3 region has the DNA TGTGCCAGCTCACCCTGGGTAGAGGGAAACATTCAGTACTTC. Translated, it gives CASSPWVEGNIQYF.

This clonotype was picked up many times. V usage is TRBV4-1 and J usage is TRBJ1-1; D unclear. Between the trimmed V and J ends, which lost 0 bases and 7 bases, there was a span of 18 bases. The CDR3 runs 16 residues. Looked up from germline, CDR1 is MGHRA and CDR2 is YSYEKL. The CDR3 reads CASSQDRTFLYVEAFF. The CDR3 coding sequence is TGCGCCAGCAGCCAAGATAGAACGTTCTTGTACGTTGAAGCTTTCTTT.

There are many counts of this clonotype. The CDR3 region has the DNA TGCGCCAGCCGGATCTTGAGGACTAGCGACCAAGAGACCCAGTACTTC. Translating gives CASRILRTSDQETQYF. This chain uses TRBV5-1 with TRBJ2-5; 9 nucleotides match TRBD2. The V segment lost 7 bases and the J segment 0 bases; nucleotides outside the gene matches: 10. The CDR3 sequence is 16 residues long. Germline V gene sequence: CDR1 SGHRS, CDR2 YFSETQ.